The T cell receptor (beta chain) described here comes from a study of cytomegalovirus exposure and HLA in healthy donors. The primer mix had 60 Vbeta and 13 Jbeta primers. Only in-frame clones appear in the TCRdb table, and some are missing; sequencing was by immunoSEQ multiplex PCR. The sample contains about 180,000 clones, 82% of which appear only once. The sequence was obtained from a man in his forties in good health and CMV-seronegative. Sample: PBMCs.

The chain's CDR3 is CAWSVHGGWNEETQYF. In DNA, the CDR3 is TGTGCCTGGAGTGTACACGGGGGGTGGAATGAGGAGACCCAGTACTTC. This chain joins TRBV30 and TRBJ2-5; 7 bases map to TRBD2. The CDR3 spans 16 residues. From germline, CDR1 is GTSNPN and CDR2 SVGIG (reference sequence). The V gene end was trimmed by 0 bases and the J gene end by 5 bases; junction bases not matched to a gene: 12.